This entry concerns a single TCR beta chain. Its antigen remains unidentified. The data are from a study of human CD8 memory T cell subsets. Whole-study results and caveats: Of all T cell receptor chains, just the beta chains were sequenced in this study.

The CDR3 runs 13 residues. The V gene's germline CDR1 is SGHNT and CDR2 YENEEA. It was CCR7+ PD-1+ TIGIT+ early memory CD8+ T cells with exhausted-like traits that constituted TPEX cells. By negative magnetic separation, total CD8+ T cells were enriched. Libraries for TCR beta were constructed using UMI-labeled 5' RACE. TCRdb re-called the 5' RACE reads; one entry per CDR3 protein, DNA not given. The repertoire shows about 5,800 distinct CDR3 sequences; the top ten hold 15% to 20%. The gene calls are TRBV11-3 and TRBJ2-7; TCRdb returns TRBD2, unconfirmable since there is no DNA. The sequenced sample consisted of CD8+ T cells from PBMCs. The TCR was taken from a human donor in good health. CDR3 region: CASSPSFSYEQYF.